This T cell receptor beta chain was observed in a study of blood T cell repertoires in COVID-19 (dated by TCRdb to about 2020). In terms of the full investigation: Collaborator samples came from the United States, Italy and Spain and covered acute and convalescent phases of COVID-19. The material from the prospective study consisted of cDNA or gDNA derived from T cells, B-cell-depleted T cells, or PBMCs. The dataset comprised deeply sampled blood TCRbeta repertoires from subjects exposed to, actively infected with, or recovered from COVID-19. A freely available public database, intended as a resource for researchers studying the immune response to SARS-CoV-2, is where the repertoires were released. The samples were drawn from the first 160 participants of the ongoing ImmuneRACE study and from about 1,200 subjects provided by 6 global collaborators. The sample metadata nearly always contained a de-identified subject ID, COVID-19 status, age in years and sex. Where HLA class I and class II types were available, the types were taken from metadata supplied by the sample provider, not from assay-based typing.

Overall study outcomes, separate from this receptor: The amount of clinical and demographic metadata varied by source and participant and was provided uncurated.

Enrolling through a virtual design, the prospective study's participants ranged in age from roughly 18 to 90 years and lived across 20 to 30 United States geographic areas. To assign participants to cohorts, the prospective study relied on clinical history that participants themselves reported in a screening survey and a study questionnaire. ImmuneRACE Cohort 3 recovered participants were defined by two consecutive negative NP/OP PCR tests, healthcare professional clearance, or symptom resolution. Each participant in the prospective study had whole blood, serum and a nasopharyngeal or oropharyngeal swab collected by mobile phlebotomists. Over an approximately 2-month period, participants in the prospective study had the option of providing additional blood draws and questionnaires. Before DNA extraction, blood samples from the prospective study were shipped at room temperature or frozen. TCRbeta CDR3 regions were amplified from genomic DNA using the immunoSEQ Assay, a bias-controlled multiplex PCR. From the authors' description of their analysis: The number of nucleated cells in each sample was estimated by amplification of reference gene primers within the assay. To quantify the absolute abundance of each unique TCRbeta CDR3 rearrangement, sequence reads were collapsed and filtered. For each sample, productive Simpson clonality was calculated as the square root of Simpson's diversity index across productive rearrangements. Imported from immuneACCESS, the table was reduced by TCRdb to in-frame sequences with V and J called. These copies leave out some clones; in studies compared against another copy, an unresolved V gene accounts for under half, and the cause of the remainder is not known. V and J calls and clone size are given by that table; D and trimming were obtained from the DNA. The sample yields 370,000 or so clones; over 75% were counted once. 1% to 1.5% of the sample rests with the top ten.

CDR1 and CDR2 are read off the germline V gene as MNHEY and SVGAGI. Taken from cysteine to phenylalanine, the CDR3 has 16 residues. Only the CDR3 DNA stays, 48 bases, in frame from base 1. The junction shows trimming of 4 bases on V and 5 bases on J, plus 18 bases between the germline ends. A remark on this clone: Its target antigen remains unknown. No base-level quality is on record; no much larger clone is a single base apart.

The chain joins TRBV6-5 to TRBJ1-5; the D gene is perhaps TRBD1, from 5 matching bases. The clonotype comes from a man in his thirties or forties who had recovered from COVID-19. Sequencing input: PBMCs or T cells enriched from blood (not recorded which). The DNA reads as follows: TGTGCCAGCAGTTCACGCGTGGAAACGGGGGATCAGCCCCAGCATTTT. Its protein reads: CASSSRVETGDQPQHF.